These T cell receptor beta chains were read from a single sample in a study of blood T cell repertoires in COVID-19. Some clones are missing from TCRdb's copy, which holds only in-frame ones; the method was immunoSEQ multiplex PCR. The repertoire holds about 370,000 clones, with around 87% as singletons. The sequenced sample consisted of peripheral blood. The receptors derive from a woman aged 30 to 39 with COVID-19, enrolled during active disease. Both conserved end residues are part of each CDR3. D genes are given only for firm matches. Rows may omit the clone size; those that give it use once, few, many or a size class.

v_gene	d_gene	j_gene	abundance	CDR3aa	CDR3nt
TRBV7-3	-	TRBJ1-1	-	CASSPTKDIGGAFF	TGTGCCAGCAGCCCAACCAAGGACATCGGGGGAGCTTTCTTT
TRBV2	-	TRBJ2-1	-	CATTGYNEQFF	TGTGCCACCACAGGCTACAATGAGCAGTTCTTC
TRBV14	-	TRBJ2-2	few	CASSQGGRDLRSGELFF	TGTGCCAGCAGCCAAGGAGGGCGGGACCTCAGGTCCGGGGAGCTGTTTTTT
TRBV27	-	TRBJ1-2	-	CASSFRAGNGYTF	TGTGCCAGCAGTTTTAGGGCAGGGAATGGCTACACCTTC
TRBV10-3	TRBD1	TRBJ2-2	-	CAISAGQAGGTGELFF	TGTGCCATCAGTGCGGGGCAAGCAGGGGGCACCGGGGAGCTGTTTTTT
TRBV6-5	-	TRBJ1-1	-	CASRPRTDRAFF	TGTGCCAGCAGACCAAGGACAGACCGGGCTTTCTTT
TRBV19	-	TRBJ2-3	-	CASSNRGWEIPQYF	TGTGCCAGTAGTAATCGGGGTTGGGAGATACCGCAGTATTTT
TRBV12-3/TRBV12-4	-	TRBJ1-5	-	CASSSSGAPQHF	TGTGCCAGCAGTTCTTCAGGGGCGCCCCAGCATTTT
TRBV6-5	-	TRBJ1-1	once	CASSNSLMNTEAFF	TGTGCCAGCAGTAACAGCCTCATGAACACTGAAGCTTTCTTT
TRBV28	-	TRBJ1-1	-	CASSSPGRGEAFF	TGTGCCAGCAGTTCCCCAGGGAGGGGAGAAGCTTTCTTT
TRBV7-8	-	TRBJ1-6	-	CASSRDISNSPLHF	TGTGCCAGCAGCCGAGACATATCGAATTCACCCCTCCACTTT
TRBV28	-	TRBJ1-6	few	CASSLRAYNSPLHF	TGTGCCAGCAGTTTGAGAGCTTATAATTCACCCCTCCACTTT
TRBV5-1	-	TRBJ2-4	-	CASSLNPENIQYF	TGCGCCAGCAGCTTGAACCCAGAAAACATTCAGTACTTC
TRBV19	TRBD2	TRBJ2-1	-	CASSWTSGGRGFNEQFF	TGTGCCAGTAGTTGGACTAGCGGGGGCAGGGGGTTTAATGAGCAGTTCTTC
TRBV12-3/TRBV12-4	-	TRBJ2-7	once	CASSFAGSYEQYF	TGTGCCAGCAGTTTCGCAGGGTCCTACGAGCAGTACTTC
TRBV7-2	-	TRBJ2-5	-	CASSGQPGQQETQYF	TGTGCCAGCAGCGGCCAACCAGGACAGCAAGAGACCCAGTACTTC
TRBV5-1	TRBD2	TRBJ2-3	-	CASSPGTSVTDTQYF	TGCGCCAGCAGTCCCGGGACTAGCGTAACAGATACGCAGTATTTT
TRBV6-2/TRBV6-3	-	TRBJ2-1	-	CASSLRGKATGEQFF	TGTGCCAGCAGCCTCCGGGGGAAAGCCACAGGTGAGCAGTTCTTC
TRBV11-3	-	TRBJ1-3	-	CASSHSVGNTIYF	TGTGCCAGCAGCCACTCCGTGGGAAACACCATATATTTT
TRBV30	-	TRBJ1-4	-	CAWSVGGADEKLFF	TGTGCCTGGAGTGTAGGAGGGGCGGATGAAAAACTGTTTTTT
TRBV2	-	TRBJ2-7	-	CASSGWSGVGYEQYF	TGTGCCAGCAGTGGGTGGTCGGGGGTGGGCTACGAGCAGTACTTC
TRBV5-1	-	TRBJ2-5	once	CASSLVGLEETQYF	TGCGCCAGCAGCTTGGTGGGACTTGAAGAGACCCAGTACTTC